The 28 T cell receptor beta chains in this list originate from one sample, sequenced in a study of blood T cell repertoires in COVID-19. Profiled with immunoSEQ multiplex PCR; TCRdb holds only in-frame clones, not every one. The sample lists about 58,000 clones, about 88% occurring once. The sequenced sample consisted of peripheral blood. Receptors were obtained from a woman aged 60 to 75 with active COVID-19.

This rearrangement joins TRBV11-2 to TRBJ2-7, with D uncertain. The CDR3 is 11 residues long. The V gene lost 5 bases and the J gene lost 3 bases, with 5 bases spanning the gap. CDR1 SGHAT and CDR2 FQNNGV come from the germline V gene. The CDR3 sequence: CASSVSYEQYF. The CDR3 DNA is TGTGCCAGCAGCGTCAGCTACGAGCAGTACTTC.

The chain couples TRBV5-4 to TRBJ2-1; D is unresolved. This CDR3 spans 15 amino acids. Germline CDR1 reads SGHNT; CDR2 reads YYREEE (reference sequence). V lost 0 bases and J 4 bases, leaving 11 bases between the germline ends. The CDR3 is CASSLDGPRYNEQFF. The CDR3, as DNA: TGTGCCAGCAGCTTGGACGGCCCTAGATACAATGAGCAGTTCTTC.

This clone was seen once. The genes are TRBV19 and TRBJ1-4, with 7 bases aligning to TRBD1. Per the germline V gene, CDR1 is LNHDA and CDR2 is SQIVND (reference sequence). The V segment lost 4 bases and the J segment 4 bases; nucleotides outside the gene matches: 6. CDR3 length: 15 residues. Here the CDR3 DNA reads TGTGCCAGTAGTACGCGACAGGGCCTTAATGAAAAACTGTTTTTT. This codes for CASSTRQGLNEKLFF.

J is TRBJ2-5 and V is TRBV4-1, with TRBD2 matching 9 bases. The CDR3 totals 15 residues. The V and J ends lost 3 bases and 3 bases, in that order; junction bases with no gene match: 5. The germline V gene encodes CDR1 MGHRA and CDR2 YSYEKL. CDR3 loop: CASSQGTSLKETQYF. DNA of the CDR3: TGCGCCAGCAGCCAGGGGACTAGCCTTAAAGAGACCCAGTACTTC.

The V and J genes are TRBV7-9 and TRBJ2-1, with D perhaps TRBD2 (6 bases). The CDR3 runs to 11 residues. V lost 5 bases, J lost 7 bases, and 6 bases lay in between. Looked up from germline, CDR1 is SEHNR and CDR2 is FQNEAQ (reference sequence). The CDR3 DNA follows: TGTGCCAGCAGCGGGAGGAATGAGCAGTTCTTC. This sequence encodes CASSGRNEQFF. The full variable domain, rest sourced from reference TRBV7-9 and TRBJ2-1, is DTGVSQNPRHKITKRGQNVTFRCDPISEHNRLYWYRQTLGQGPEFLTYFQNEAQLEKSRLLSDRFSAERPKGSFSTLEIQRTEQGDSAMYLCASSGRNEQFFGPGTRLTVL.

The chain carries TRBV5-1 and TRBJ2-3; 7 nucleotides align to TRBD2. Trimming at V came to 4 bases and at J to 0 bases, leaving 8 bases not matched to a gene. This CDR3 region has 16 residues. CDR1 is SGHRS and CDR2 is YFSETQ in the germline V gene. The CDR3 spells CASSPTWRGSTDTQYF. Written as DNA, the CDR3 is TGCGCCAGCAGCCCGACGTGGCGGGGGAGCACAGATACGCAGTATTTT.

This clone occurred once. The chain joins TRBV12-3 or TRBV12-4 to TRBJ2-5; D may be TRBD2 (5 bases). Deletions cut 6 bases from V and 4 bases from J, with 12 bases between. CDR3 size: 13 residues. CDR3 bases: TGTGCCAGCAGAATGGGCGGAGGAGAGACCCAGTACTTC. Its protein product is CASRMGGGETQYF.

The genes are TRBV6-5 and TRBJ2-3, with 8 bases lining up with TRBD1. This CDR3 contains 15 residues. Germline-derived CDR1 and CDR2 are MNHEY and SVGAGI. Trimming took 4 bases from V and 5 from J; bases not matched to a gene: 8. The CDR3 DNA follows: TGTGCCAGCAGTTCCCCCCAGGGGGCCAGAGATACGCAGTATTTT. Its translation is CASSSPQGARDTQYF.

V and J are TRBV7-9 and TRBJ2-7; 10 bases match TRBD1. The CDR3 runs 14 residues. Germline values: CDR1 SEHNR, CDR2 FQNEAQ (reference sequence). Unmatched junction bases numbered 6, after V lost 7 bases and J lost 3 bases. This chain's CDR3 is CASNQGQGNYEQYF. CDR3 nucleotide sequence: TGTGCCAGCAACCAGGGACAGGGGAACTACGAGCAGTACTTC. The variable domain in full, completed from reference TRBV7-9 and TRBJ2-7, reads DTGVSQNPRHKITKRGQNVTFRCDPISEHNRLYWYRQTLGQGPEFLTYFQNEAQLEKSRLLSDRFSAERPKGSFSTLEIQRTEQGDSAMYLCASNQGQGNYEQYFGPGTRLTVT.

The CDR3 reads CASSPGGKYGYTF. DNA of the CDR3: TGTGCCAGCAGCCCGGGAGGGAAGTATGGCTACACCTTC. The chain joins TRBV6-6 to TRBJ1-2; no clear D gene. Looked up from germline, CDR1 is MNHNY and CDR2 is SVGAGI (reference sequence). The CDR3 has 13 amino acids. The V end lost 6 bases, the J end lost 5 bases, and 13 bases lay between the germline ends.

CDR3 DNA sequence: TGTGCCAGCAGCGGACAGGATTCTGAAGCTTTCTTT. Protein: CASSGQDSEAFF. The chain carries TRBV3-1 (or the pseudogene TRBV3-2) and TRBJ1-1, with 7 bases aligning to TRBD1. Unmatched junction bases numbered 3, after V lost 5 bases and J lost 6 bases. Germline-derived CDR1 and CDR2 are LGHDT and YNNKEL (reference sequence). This CDR3 has 12 residues.

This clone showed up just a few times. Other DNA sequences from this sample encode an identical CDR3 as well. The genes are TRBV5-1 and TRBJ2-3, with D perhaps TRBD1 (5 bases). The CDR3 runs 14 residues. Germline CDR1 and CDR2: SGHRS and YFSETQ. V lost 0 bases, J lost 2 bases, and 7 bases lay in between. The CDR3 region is CASSLGQNTDTQYF. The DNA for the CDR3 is TGCGCCAGCAGCTTGGGACAGAACACAGATACGCAGTATTTT.

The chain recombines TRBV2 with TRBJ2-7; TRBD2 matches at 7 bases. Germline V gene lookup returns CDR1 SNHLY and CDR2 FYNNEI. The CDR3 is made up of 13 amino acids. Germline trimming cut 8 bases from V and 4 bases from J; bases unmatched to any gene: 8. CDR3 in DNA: TGTGCCAGCCTGAAGGGGAGGGAATACGAGCAGTACTTC. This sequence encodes CASLKGREYEQYF.

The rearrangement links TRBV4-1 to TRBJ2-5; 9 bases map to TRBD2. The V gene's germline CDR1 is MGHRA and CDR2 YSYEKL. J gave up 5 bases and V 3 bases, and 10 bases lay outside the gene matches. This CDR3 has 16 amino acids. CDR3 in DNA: TGCGCCAGCAGCCACTTAGCGGGGGCGAGGAGGGAGACCCAGTACTTC. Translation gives CASSHLAGARRETQYF.

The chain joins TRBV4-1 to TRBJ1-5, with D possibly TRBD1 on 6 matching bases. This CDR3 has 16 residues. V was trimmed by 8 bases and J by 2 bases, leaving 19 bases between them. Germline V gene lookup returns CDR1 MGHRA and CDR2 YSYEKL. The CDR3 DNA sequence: TGCGCCAGCTCAGGGGTACAGGAAGGTGGCAATCAGCCCCAGCATTTT. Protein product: CASSGVQEGGNQPQHF.

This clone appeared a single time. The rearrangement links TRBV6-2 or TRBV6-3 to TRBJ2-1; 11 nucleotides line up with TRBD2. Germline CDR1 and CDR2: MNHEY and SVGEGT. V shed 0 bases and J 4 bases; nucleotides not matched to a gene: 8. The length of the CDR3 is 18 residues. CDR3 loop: CASSYSAQASGGYNEQFF. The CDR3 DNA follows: TGTGCCAGCAGTTACTCCGCCCAGGCTAGCGGGGGGTACAATGAGCAGTTCTTC.

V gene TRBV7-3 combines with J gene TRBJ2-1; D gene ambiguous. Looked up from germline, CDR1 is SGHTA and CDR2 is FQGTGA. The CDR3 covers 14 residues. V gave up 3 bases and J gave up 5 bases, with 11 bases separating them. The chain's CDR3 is CASSLVGPDNEQFF. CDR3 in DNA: TGTGCCAGCAGCTTGGTTGGCCCTGACAATGAGCAGTTCTTC.

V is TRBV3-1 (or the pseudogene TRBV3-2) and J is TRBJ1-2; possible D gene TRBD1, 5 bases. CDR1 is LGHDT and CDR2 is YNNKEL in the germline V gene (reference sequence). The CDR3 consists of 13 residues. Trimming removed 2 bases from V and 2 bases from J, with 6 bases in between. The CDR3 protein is CASSQRGNYGYTF. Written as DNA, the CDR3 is TGTGCCAGCAGCCAACGGGGGAACTATGGCTACACCTTC.

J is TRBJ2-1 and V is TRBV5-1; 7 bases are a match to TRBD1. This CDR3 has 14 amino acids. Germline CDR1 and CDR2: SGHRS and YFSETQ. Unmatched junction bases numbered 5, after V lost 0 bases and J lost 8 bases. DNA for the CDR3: TGCGCCAGCAGCTTGGGGACAGGTGGCCATGAGCAGTTCTTC. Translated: CASSLGTGGHEQFF.

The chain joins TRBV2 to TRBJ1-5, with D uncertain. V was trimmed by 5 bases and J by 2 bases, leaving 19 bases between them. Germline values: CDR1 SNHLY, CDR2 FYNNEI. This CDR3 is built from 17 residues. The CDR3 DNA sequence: TGTGCCAGCAGTCCCACCTCTCACCGGAGGGGCAATCAGCCCCAGCATTTT. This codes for CASSPTSHRRGNQPQHF.

CDR3: CASSADTTDTQYF. The DNA for the CDR3 is TGTGCCAGCAGCGCGGACACCACAGATACGCAGTATTTT. V usage is TRBV6-2 or TRBV6-3 and J usage is TRBJ2-3; D perhaps matches TRBD1 (5 bases). The CDR3 totals 13 residues. Germline CDR1 and CDR2: MNHEY and SVGEGT. V was trimmed by 6 bases and J by 2 bases, leaving 9 bases between them.

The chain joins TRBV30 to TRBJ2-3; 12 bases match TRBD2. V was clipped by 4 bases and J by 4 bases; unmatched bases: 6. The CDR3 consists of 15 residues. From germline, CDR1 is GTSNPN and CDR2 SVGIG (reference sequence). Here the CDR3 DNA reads TGTGCCTGGACTAGCGGGGGGGCCCGGGCAGATACGCAGTATTTT. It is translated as CAWTSGGARADTQYF.

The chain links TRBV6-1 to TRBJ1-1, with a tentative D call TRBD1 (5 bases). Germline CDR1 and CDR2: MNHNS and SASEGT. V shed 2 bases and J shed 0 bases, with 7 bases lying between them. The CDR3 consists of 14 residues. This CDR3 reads CASSESGLNTEAFF. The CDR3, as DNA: TGTGCCAGCAGTGAATCAGGGTTGAACACTGAAGCTTTCTTT.

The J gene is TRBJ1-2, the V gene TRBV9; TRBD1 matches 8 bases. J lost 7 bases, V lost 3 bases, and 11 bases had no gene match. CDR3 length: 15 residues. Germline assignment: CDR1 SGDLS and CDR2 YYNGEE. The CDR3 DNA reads TGTGCCAGCAGCGAAAGGGACAGGACCCTAAGTGGCTACACCTTC. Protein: CASSERDRTLSGYTF.

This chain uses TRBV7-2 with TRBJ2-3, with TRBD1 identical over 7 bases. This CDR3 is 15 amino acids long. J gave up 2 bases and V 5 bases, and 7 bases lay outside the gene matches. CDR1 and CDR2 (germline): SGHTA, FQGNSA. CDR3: CASSRDSTPTDTQYF. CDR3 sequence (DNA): TGTGCCAGCAGCAGGGACAGTACACCCACAGATACGCAGTATTTT.

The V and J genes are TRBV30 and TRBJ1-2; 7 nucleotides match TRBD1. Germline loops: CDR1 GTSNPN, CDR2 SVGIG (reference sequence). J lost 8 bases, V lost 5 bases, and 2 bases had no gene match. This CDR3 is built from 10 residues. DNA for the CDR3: TGTGCCTGGGGGACAGTCGGCTACACCTTC. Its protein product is CAWGTVGYTF.

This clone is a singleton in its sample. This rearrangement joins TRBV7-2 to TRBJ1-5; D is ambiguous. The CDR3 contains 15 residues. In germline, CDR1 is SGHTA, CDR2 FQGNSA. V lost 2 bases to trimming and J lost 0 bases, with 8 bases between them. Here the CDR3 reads CASSLPGYSNQPQHF. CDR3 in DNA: TGTGCCAGCAGCTTACCGGGATATAGCAATCAGCCCCAGCATTTT.

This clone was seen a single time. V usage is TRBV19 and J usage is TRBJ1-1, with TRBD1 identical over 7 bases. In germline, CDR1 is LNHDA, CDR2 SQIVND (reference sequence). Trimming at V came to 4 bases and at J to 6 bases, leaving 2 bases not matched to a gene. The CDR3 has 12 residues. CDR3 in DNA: TGTGCCAGTAGTACTGGGACAGCTGAAGCTTTCTTT. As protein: CASSTGTAEAFF.